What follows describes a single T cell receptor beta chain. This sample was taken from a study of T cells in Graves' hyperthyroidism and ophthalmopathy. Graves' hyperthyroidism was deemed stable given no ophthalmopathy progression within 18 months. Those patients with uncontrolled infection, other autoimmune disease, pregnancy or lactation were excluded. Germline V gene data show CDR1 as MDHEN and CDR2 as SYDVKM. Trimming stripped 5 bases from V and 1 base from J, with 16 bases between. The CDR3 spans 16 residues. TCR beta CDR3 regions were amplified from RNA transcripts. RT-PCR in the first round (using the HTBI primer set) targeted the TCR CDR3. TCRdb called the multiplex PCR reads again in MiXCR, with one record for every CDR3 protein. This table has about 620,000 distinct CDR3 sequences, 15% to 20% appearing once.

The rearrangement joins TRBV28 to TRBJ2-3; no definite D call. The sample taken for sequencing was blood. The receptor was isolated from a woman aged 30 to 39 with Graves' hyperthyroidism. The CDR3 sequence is CASSHPPRARTDTQYF. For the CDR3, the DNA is TGTGCCAGCAGTCACCCCCCTCGAGCGCGCACAGATACGCAGTATTTT.